This T cell receptor beta chain was captured by sequencing in a study of T cell repertoires in breast cancer (dated by TCRdb to about 2016). About the study as a whole: The study profiled tumors, lymph nodes and peripheral blood lymphocytes from breast cancer patients, plus peripheral blood from healthy control donors. Tumors and tumor-involved lymph nodes were minced, digested with Liberase and DNase, and then passed through 70-um and 40-um filters. Blood samples were separated by Ficoll, whereas tumor-free lymph nodes were processed without any enzymatic digestion. ER+/PR+ status was present in the majority of the 20 to 25 patient tumors that were analyzed for shared TCRs. On average, sequencing produced roughly 540,000 sequences per sample, which came to roughly 9.6 reads per input cell. The study reasoned that TCRs shared between breast cancer patients would target shared antigens, given breast cancer's low mutational burden and rare common mutations. Nine healthy donors, of an age range similar to that of the patients, were included as controls. General findings and caveats noted by the study authors: Tumor-involved sentinel lymph nodes shared about fourfold more TCRs with matched tumor repertoires than tumor-free nodes (7.7% versus 2%). Emulsion RT-PCR was considered qualitative rather than quantitative, because transcript abundance and primer differences skewed the recovery of clones. Shared TCRs showed TRBV7 predominance, possibly reflecting tumor recognition or mispriming bias from eight TRBV7 primers. Discarding singleton TCRs and sampling only part of each tumor may have missed genuine antitumor clones. Shared TCRs were encoded by various nucleotide sequences, which suggests selection and expansion based on antigen. Fewer than 20 TCR pairs were shared across seven or more patient tumors and were rarely found in control blood, which suggested possible tumor specificity.

A word on this clonotype: No cognate antigen has been identified for it. Base-call qualities are not available, and no considerably larger clone is one nucleotide away.

Relative to germline, V is 3 bases shorter and J is 4 bases shorter, with 10 bases between their ends. The germline V gene (reference sequence) gives CDR1 as SGHNT and CDR2 as YYREEE. Spanning cysteine to phenylalanine, the CDR3 consists of 13 amino acids. Of all the DNA, just the CDR3 is kept, 39 bases in frame from base 1. The library was generated by emulsion pairing. Unpaired genes were suppressed by a second nested PCR with blocking oligos, after which a third nested PCR added Illumina adaptors and barcodes. Between about 4,500 and 260,000 T cells, along with C-region, Stepout and V-region primers, were included in each emulsion RT-PCR master mix. Emulsions were generated with the Micellula Emulsion and Purification Kit, and RT-PCR used Qiagen OneStep RT-PCR reagents. Pooled libraries were sequenced on an Illumina MiSeq with paired-end 2 x 250 reads. The original pipeline was this. Read pairs were joined in Galaxy and clipped at the engineered overlap into separate alpha and beta files; unclipped reads were discarded. Alpha-beta pairs were assigned with CompleteTCR, a MiTCR-based pipeline that links chains sharing read cluster identifiers using an R script. TCR sequences that were observed only once, about 1-3.4% of the total, were removed as potential sequencing errors. Starting from the raw public reads, TCRdb applied fastp trimming at Q25, assembled clones with MiXCR and retained in-frame beta chains. Rows merge per CDR3 protein into single entries with the most common DNA and genes. The V and J calls and clone size come from TCRdb's table, not from the authors' own analysis. In all, the sample holds about 40,000 distinct CDR3 sequences, and 45% of those were seen once. Clones ranked in the top ten supply less than 70% of the sample.

The study used an expanded emulsion RT-PCR method with primers for all TCR V genes to analyze paired alpha-beta TCRs of CD8+ T cells. CD8+ T cells were isolated with a CD8 positive selection kit and were then incubated overnight in roughly 9.4 IU/mL IL-2 prior to emulsion RT-PCR. The chain is assembled from TRBV5-4 and TRBJ1-1, with the D gene call left open. Sequenced input: CD8+ T cells. The receptor comes from a pool of human donors with breast cancer or a healthy control (not recorded which). The CDR3 corresponds to CASSYTQSTEAFF. The bases read TGTGCCAGCAGCTACACCCAGAGCACTGAAGCTTTCTTT.